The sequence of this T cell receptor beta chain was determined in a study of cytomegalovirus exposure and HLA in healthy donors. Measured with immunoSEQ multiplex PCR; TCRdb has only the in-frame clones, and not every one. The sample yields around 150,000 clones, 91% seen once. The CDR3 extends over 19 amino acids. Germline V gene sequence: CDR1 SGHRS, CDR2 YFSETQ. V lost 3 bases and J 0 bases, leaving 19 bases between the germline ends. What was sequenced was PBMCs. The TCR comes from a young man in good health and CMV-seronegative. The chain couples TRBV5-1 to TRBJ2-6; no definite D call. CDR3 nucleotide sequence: TGCGCCAGCAGCTCATCGCAGGCTGTAGAACACTCTGGGGCCAACGTCCTGACTTTC. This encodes CASSSSQAVEHSGANVLTF. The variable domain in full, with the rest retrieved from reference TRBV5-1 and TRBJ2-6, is KAGVTQTPRYLIKTRGQQVTLSCSPISGHRSVSWYQQTPGQGLQFLFEYFSETQRNKGNFPGRFSGRQFSNSRSEMNVSTLELGDSALYLCASSSSQAVEHSGANVLTFGAGSRLTVL.